One sample yielded the 25 T cell receptor delta chains listed below, sequenced in a study of Vδ1+ human thymocytes. Overall study results and limits: Highly polyclonal TRG and TRD repertoires with Gaussian CDR3 length distributions appeared in thymus.

Antigens of these TCRs are unknown. Sequences come from RNA converted to cDNA by reverse transcription. The CDR3 regions were amplified by multiplex PCR from V-gene primers to a constant-region primer. TCRdb redid the clone calls on the multiplex PCR reads with CATT. The table records around 26,000 delta-chain clones, around 28% of them present only once. Sequencing input: Vdelta1+ gamma-delta thymocytes from the thymus. As for subset: FACS-sorted CD3+ TCRalphabeta- TCRVdelta1+ TCRVdelta2- thymocytes. All receptors come from a boy in the first two years of life who had congenital heart surgery.

This chain uses TRDV1 with TRDJ1, with 9 bases that match TRDD2. Germline V gene sequence: CDR1 TSWWSYY, CDR2 QGS. V was pared by 5 bases and J by 4 bases, with 14 bases of the junction left unmatched. The CDR3 has 17 residues. CDR3 sequence: CALGPPSYVSRDDKLIF. CDR3 bases: TGTGCTCTTGGGCCGCCTTCCTACGTCTCTCGGGACGATAAACTCATCTTT.

On this clone: Different DNA sequences within this sample yield the same CDR3. This chain connects TRDV1 to TRDJ1; D may be TRDD2 (5 bases). Germline loops: CDR1 TSWWSYY, CDR2 QGS. The V end was cut by 2 bases, the J end by 0 bases, with 22 bases between. The CDR3 extends over 19 amino acids. The DNA of the CDR3 is TGTGCTCTTGGGGAAACGCCCCTGCCTACAGCTCCGTACACCGATAAACTCATCTTT. This sequence encodes CALGETPLPTAPYTDKLIF.

This clone is medium-sized by share. The rearrangement joins TRDV1 to TRDJ1; possibly TRDD3 for D (5 bases). Looked up from germline, CDR1 is TSWWSYY and CDR2 is QGS. The germline V and J ends were trimmed by 0 bases and 4 bases, with 15 bases remaining between them. The CDR3 loop spans 16 amino acids. DNA for the CDR3: TGTGCTCTTGGGGAACTGCCAACTGTACTGGTCGATAAACTCATCTTT. Encoded protein: CALGELPTVLVDKLIF.

Details on this clone: The same CDR3 is also encoded by other DNA sequences in this sample. The chain links TRDV1 to TRDJ1; tentative D call: TRDD2 (7 bases). Germline values: CDR1 TSWWSYY, CDR2 QGS. The CDR3 has 20 residues. Between the trimmed V and J ends, which lost 6 bases and 0 bases, there was a span of 29 bases. DNA for the CDR3: TGTGCTCTTGGTAGGGGGAGTCGTGGCCTTCCTCACTGGTACACCGATAAACTCATCTTT. Translation gives CALGRGSRGLPHWYTDKLIF.

This clone came up a few times. Other DNA sequences in this specimen translate into the identical CDR3. This chain links TRDV1 with TRDJ1, with 7 bases identical to TRDD3. This CDR3 is built from 19 residues. CDR1 is TSWWSYY, CDR2 QGS, per germline. V was clipped by 1 base and J by 8 bases; unmatched bases: 22. CDR3 residues: CALGEPKTAFPYPGGKLIF. The CDR3 nucleotides read TGTGCTCTTGGGGAACCCAAAACCGCGTTCCCGTACCCTGGGGGCAAACTCATCTTT.

This clone was seen more than once but under ten times. The genes are TRDV1 and TRDJ1, with 13 nucleotides matching TRDD3. The CDR3 has 22 residues. V trimming: 0 bases; J trimming: 6 bases; junction bases outside the gene matches: 22. Looked up from germline, CDR1 is TSWWSYY and CDR2 is QGS. CDR3 protein: CALGELGDPTRDWGIRRYKLIF. The CDR3 region has the DNA TGTGCTCTTGGGGAACTAGGGGATCCTACGAGGGACTGGGGGATACGCCGGTATAAACTCATCTTT.

This clone was detected many times. V gene TRDV1 combines with J gene TRDJ1; D ambiguous. Germline loops: CDR1 TSWWSYY, CDR2 QGS. The CDR3 contains 16 residues. V was pared by 5 bases and J by 0 bases, with 16 bases between. CDR3 nucleotide sequence: TGTGCTCTTGGGCCCCCCAGTTGGAAGTACACCGATAAACTCATCTTT. Amino acids: CALGPPSWKYTDKLIF.

This clone was seen more than once but under ten times. This specimen includes other DNA sequences encoding the same CDR3. This chain links TRDV1 with TRDJ1, with TRDD3 matching over 9 bases. Germline trimming cut 2 bases from V and 2 bases from J; bases unmatched to any gene: 12. Germline V CDR1 and CDR2: TSWWSYY, QGS. The CDR3 sequence is 18 residues long. In DNA, the CDR3 is TGTGCTCTTGGGGAATCCTGGGGGATTCCTAAACGGACCGATAAACTCATCTTT. It codes for CALGESWGIPKRTDKLIF.

V is TRDV1 and J is TRDJ1; 7 bases are a match to TRDD3. The CDR3 contains 18 residues. Germline trimming cut 1 base from V and 7 bases from J; bases unmatched to any gene: 18. Looked up from germline, CDR1 is TSWWSYY and CDR2 is QGS. CDR3 in DNA: TGTGCTCTTGGGGAACCCCTCTTTGGTACTGGGGACGGGTTTAAACTCATCTTT. This encodes CALGEPLFGTGDGFKLIF.

In the case of this clone: This may be a read error: a much more frequent sequence differs by one nucleotide. The sample carries other DNA sequences with the same CDR3. The chain is built from TRDV1 and TRDJ1; no reliable D call. The V gene's germline CDR1 is TSWWSYY and CDR2 QGS. V shed 0 bases and J shed 1 base, with 15 bases lying between them. This CDR3 region has 17 residues. The chain's CDR3 is CALGELGRIPGTDKLIF. The DNA of the CDR3 is TGTGCTCTTGGGGAACTTGGACGTATACCGGGCACCGATAAACTCATCTTT.

This clone came up a few times. Other nucleotide sequences from this sample produce the same CDR3. The J gene is TRDJ1, the V gene TRDV1, with 13 bases identical to TRDD3. The CDR3 has 23 residues. V shed 3 bases and J 1 base; nucleotides not matched to a gene: 23. CDR1 and CDR2 (germline): TSWWSYY, QGS. The CDR3, as DNA: TGTGCTCTTGGGGACAAACCTACCAACGGTACTGGGGGATACGAATCGGGCACCGATAAACTCATCTTT. It specifies CALGDKPTNGTGGYESGTDKLIF.

J is TRDJ1 and V is TRDV1, with 10 bases lining up with TRDD3. This CDR3 is 19 amino acids long. Germline values: CDR1 TSWWSYY, CDR2 QGS. V lost 2 bases, J lost 2 bases, and 14 bases stayed unmatched. The CDR3 DNA is TGTGCTCTTGGGGAATTAATCTTAACTGGGGGATCGAATACCGATAAACTCATCTTT. It is translated as CALGELILTGGSNTDKLIF.

This clone was seen only a few times. Relative to the germline gene, one junction end is altered; a read error may explain this. This specimen includes other DNA sequences encoding the same CDR3. This chain links TRDV1 with TRDJ1; maybe TRDD3 (6 bases). Per the germline V gene, CDR1 is TSWWSYY and CDR2 is QGS. This CDR3 spans 19 amino acids. The CDR3 here is CALGEPPLLLGQGTDKLIF. The CDR3 DNA reads as TGCGCTCTTGGGGAACCCCCGCTTTTACTGGGCCAGGGCACCGATAAACTCATCTTT.

As concerns this clone: Possible read error: a much larger clone is one base away. This sequence joins TRDV1 and TRDJ1, with D unclear. In germline, CDR1 is TSWWSYY, CDR2 QGS. V was shortened by 1 base and J by 1 base, with 19 bases between the two germline ends. The CDR3 runs 18 residues. The CDR3: CALGEHYPVAEITDKLIF. In DNA, the CDR3 is TGTGCTCTTGGGGAACACTACCCAGTTGCCGAGATCACCGATAAACTCATCTTT.

This clone has more than one count but fewer than ten. This chain joins TRDV1 and TRDJ1, with TRDD2 matching over 9 bases. The germline V gene has CDR1 TSWWSYY and CDR2 QGS. The CDR3 covers 20 residues. Trimming cost V 1 base and J 4 bases; bases outside gene matches: 19. The chain's CDR3 is CALGEPGGLPSYRGIDKLIF. The DNA of the CDR3 is TGTGCTCTTGGGGAACCCGGGGGCCTTCCTTCCTACCGGGGGATCGATAAACTCATCTTT.

V gene TRDV1 combines with J gene TRDJ1; D is possibly TRDD3 (10 bases). The V gene lost 7 bases and the J gene lost 2 bases, with 32 bases spanning the gap. Germline V gene lookup returns CDR1 TSWWSYY and CDR2 QGS. This CDR3 has 20 amino acids. The CDR3 nucleotides are TGTGCTCTTGCCAACAACCCCTCCTTCCTACGACTGGGGGATACCGATAAACTCATCTTT. It codes for CALANNPSFLRLGDTDKLIF.

The rearrangement joins TRDV1 to TRDJ1, with D possibly TRDD3 on 5 matching bases. CDR3 length equals 18 residues. V was shortened by 5 bases and J by 0 bases, with 22 bases between the two germline ends. CDR1 is TSWWSYY and CDR2 is QGS in the germline V gene. The CDR3 region has the DNA TGTGCTCTTGGGAAACCCCGGGCGCCCAGGGGACACACCGATAAACTCATCTTT. Amino acid sequence: CALGKPRAPRGHTDKLIF.

Notes on this clone: This clone may be a read error of a much larger clone one base away. The sample holds other DNA sequences that translate to the same CDR3. The chain carries TRDV2 and TRDJ1; TRDD3 matches 11 bases. The CDR3 is made up of 27 amino acids. CDR1 is GEAIGNYY and CDR2 is EKD in the germline V gene. CDR3 sequence (DNA): TGTGCCTGTGACACCGCGGAATACAGCCTTCCGGACATCCCTATTACTGGGGGATATCGGAACACCGACAAACTCATCTTT. This translates into CACDTAEYSLPDIPITGGYRNTDKLIF.

This clone was seen ten or more times. The chain uses TRDV1 and TRDJ1; TRDD3 might be the D (5 bases). Per germline, CDR1 TSWWSYY and CDR2 QGS. This CDR3 region has 17 residues. With 2 bases removed from V and 0 bases from J, the gap between germline ends came to 16 bases. CDR3 sequence reads: CALGEEGWDGYTDKLIF. As DNA, the CDR3 is TGTGCTCTTGGGGAAGAAGGATGGGATGGCTACACCGATAAACTCATCTTT.

The rearrangement links TRDV1 to TRDJ1, with D possibly being TRDD2 (5 bases). The ends were cut back, 4 bases at V and 0 bases at J, with 36 bases in the middle. CDR1 is TSWWSYY, CDR2 QGS, per germline. The CDR3 is made up of 23 amino acids. The CDR3 sequence: CALGGPLPHPLHESGKYTDKLIF. The CDR3 DNA is TGTGCTCTTGGGGGACCTCTTCCCCACCCCCTCCATGAATCCGGCAAGTACACCGATAAACTCATCTTT.

This clone appeared a few times. Other DNA sequences from this sample encode an identical CDR3 as well. The J gene is TRDJ1, the V gene TRDV1, with D perhaps TRDD2 (5 bases). Trimming stripped 3 bases from V and 0 bases from J, with 26 bases between. Germline values: CDR1 TSWWSYY, CDR2 QGS. The CDR3 contains 20 residues. Here the CDR3 reads CALGEIKNFPTAWYTDKLIF. The CDR3 region has the DNA TGTGCTCTTGGGGAGATAAAGAACTTCCCAACCGCCTGGTACACCGATAAACTCATCTTT.

About this clone: The sample holds other DNA sequences that translate to the same CDR3. The V gene is TRDV1, the J gene TRDJ1, with a tentative D call TRDD3 (5 bases). Germline-derived CDR1 and CDR2 are TSWWSYY and QGS. V was trimmed by 3 bases and J by 0 bases, leaving 17 bases between them. The CDR3 length is 17 residues. The CDR3 sequence is CALGDVLGRRNTDKLIF. The CDR3 nucleotides are TGTGCTCTTGGGGATGTCCTGGGTAGACGAAACACCGATAAACTCATCTTT.

In regard to this clone: It may be a read error: a sequence one base away is much more abundant. The same CDR3 is also encoded by other DNA sequences in this sample. The chain combines TRDV2 with TRDJ1, with no clear D. Germline CDR1 GEAIGNYY, CDR2 EKD. The CDR3 extends over 11 amino acids. The V and J ends lost 6 bases and 5 bases respectively, with 9 bases between them. CDR3 nucleotides: TGTGCCTGTCTAGGCACTGATAAACTCATCTTT. It encodes CACLGTDKLIF.

In regard to this clone: This may be a read error, as it is one base from a much larger clone. The V gene is TRDV1, the J gene TRDJ1; TRDD3 aligns across 7 bases. Germline-derived CDR1 and CDR2 are TSWWSYY and QGS. J gave up 4 bases and V 4 bases, and 15 bases lay outside the gene matches. CDR3 length: 17 amino acids. The CDR3 DNA sequence: TGTGCTCTTGGGGGGCCTTCTCCAGGGGGATGGGGCGATAAACTCATCTTT. The encoded protein is CALGGPSPGGWGDKLIF.

In this sample, this clone turned up many times. The chain carries TRDV1 and TRDJ1; perhaps TRDD3 as D (9 bases). The germline CDR1 and CDR2 sequences are TSWWSYY and QGS. Trimming took off 1 base at V and 8 bases at J, with 26 bases between the two ends. This CDR3 region has 18 residues. For the CDR3, the DNA is TGTGCTCTTGGGGAACATTCGGCTTCCTACTGGGGGAGAGTGAAACTCATCTTT. This sequence encodes CALGEHSASYWGRVKLIF.